Below, one T cell receptor beta chain is given with its context. The sample is drawn from a study of blood T cell repertoires in COVID-19. Per germline, CDR1 MRHNA and CDR2 SNTAGT. CDR3 length: 14 residues. V shed 6 bases and J 7 bases; nucleotides not matched to a gene: 7. Assay: immunoSEQ multiplex PCR; the TCRdb copy retains only in-frame clones and omits some. The top ten clones hold more than 14% of a sample with some 200,000 clones, roughly 80% of them seen once. The sequence was collected from a woman in her 70s with COVID-19, enrolled during active disease. V and J are TRBV6-4 and TRBJ1-2, with 11 bases fitting TRBD1. The source material was peripheral blood. CDR3 in amino acids: CASSPGQGVGGYTF. In DNA, the CDR3 is TGTGCCAGCAGCCCGGGACAGGGGGTTGGTGGCTACACCTTC.